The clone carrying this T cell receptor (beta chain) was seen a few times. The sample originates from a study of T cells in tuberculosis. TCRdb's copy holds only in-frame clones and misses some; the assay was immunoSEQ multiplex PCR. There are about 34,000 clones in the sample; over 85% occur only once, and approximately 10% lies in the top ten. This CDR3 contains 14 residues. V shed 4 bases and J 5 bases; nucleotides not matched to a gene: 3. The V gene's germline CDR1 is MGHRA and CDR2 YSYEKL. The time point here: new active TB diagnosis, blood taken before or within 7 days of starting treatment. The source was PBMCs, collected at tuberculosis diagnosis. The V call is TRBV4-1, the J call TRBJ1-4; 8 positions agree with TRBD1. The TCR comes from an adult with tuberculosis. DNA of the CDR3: TGCGCCAGCAGCCGATGGGACAGGAATGAAAAACTGTTTTTT. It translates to CASSRWDRNEKLFF.